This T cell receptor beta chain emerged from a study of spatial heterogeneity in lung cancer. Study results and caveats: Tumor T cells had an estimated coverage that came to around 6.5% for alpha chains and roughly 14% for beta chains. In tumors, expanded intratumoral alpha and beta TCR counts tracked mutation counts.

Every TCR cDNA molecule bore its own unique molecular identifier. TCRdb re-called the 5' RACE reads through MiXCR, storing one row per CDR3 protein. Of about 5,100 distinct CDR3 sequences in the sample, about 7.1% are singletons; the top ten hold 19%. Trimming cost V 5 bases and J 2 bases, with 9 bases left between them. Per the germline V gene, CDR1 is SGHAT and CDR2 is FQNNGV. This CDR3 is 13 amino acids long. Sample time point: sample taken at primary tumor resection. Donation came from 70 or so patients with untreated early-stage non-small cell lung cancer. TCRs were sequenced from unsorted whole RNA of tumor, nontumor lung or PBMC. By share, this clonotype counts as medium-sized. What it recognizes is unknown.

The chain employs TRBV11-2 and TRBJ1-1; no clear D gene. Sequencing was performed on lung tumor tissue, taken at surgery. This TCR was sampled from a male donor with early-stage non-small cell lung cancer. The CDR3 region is CASSGNVNTEAFF. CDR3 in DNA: TGTGCCAGCAGCGGTAATGTTAACACTGAAGCTTTCTTT.